Below are 29 T cell receptor beta chains sequenced from a single sample in a study of shared clonotypes between healthy human individuals (dated by TCRdb to the early 2020s). Library preparation employed the immunoSEQ multiplex PCR assay. The table comes from immuneACCESS by way of TCRdb, which keeps in-frame sequences with V and J called. Part of the clones is missing from these tables; in studies checked, under half for an unresolved V gene and the rest for unknown reasons. This sample gives fewer than 200,000 clones in total; 66% of them show up just once. Of the sample, around 9.3% is held by the ten largest clones. Material for sequencing was memory CD4+ T cells sorted from blood. The cell subset or site label of this sample denotes: CD45RA-negative fraction. The receptors shown here come from a man aged 30 to 39 in good health.

Only a few counts were recorded for this clone. The rearrangement links TRBV18 to TRBJ2-1; D is unclear. Germline CDR1 KGHSH, CDR2 LQKENI. V lost 3 bases and J lost 0, with 9 bases in between. There are 15 residues in the CDR3. The CDR3 sequence: CASSPTTSSYNEQFF. CDR3 DNA: TGTGCCAGCTCACCTACCACGAGCTCCTACAATGAGCAGTTCTTC.

This chain connects TRBV5-1 to TRBJ2-4; no clear D. Trimming cost V 0 bases and J 9 bases, with 19 bases left between them. CDR1 SGHRS and CDR2 YFSETQ come from the germline V gene. This CDR3 has 16 amino acids. CDR3 protein: CASSLESVGWNSIQYF. The CDR3 DNA reads as TGCGCCAGCAGCTTGGAGTCTGTGGGTTGGAATAGCATTCAGTACTTC.

This chain links TRBV19 with TRBJ2-2; 14 bases are shared with TRBD2. The V segment lost 5 bases and the J segment 16 bases; nucleotides outside the gene matches: 3. The germline V gene encodes CDR1 LNHDA and CDR2 SQIVND (reference sequence). CDR3 length equals 12 residues. CDR3 DNA sequence: TGTGCCAGTAGTGGACTAGCGGGAGGTCCGTTTTTT. Translated, it gives CASSGLAGGPFF.

The genes are TRBV7-2 and TRBJ1-2, with D perhaps matching TRBD1 (5 bases). Germline values: CDR1 SGHTA, CDR2 FQGNSA. The V gene lost 1 base and the J gene lost 2 bases, with 8 bases spanning the gap. This CDR3 has 14 residues. CDR3 nucleotides: TGTGCCAGCAGCTTAGACCCAGGGAACTATGGCTACACCTTC. Translating it yields CASSLDPGNYGYTF.

This clone occurred once. The chain recombines TRBV6-6 with TRBJ1-2; perhaps TRBD1 as D (6 bases). Between the trimmed V and J ends, which lost 6 bases and 3 bases, there was a span of 11 bases. This CDR3 has 13 amino acids. Germline V gene lookup returns CDR1 MNHNY and CDR2 SVGAGI (reference sequence). The CDR3 is CASRTGRYYGYTF. The CDR3 DNA is TGTGCCAGCAGGACAGGCAGATACTATGGCTACACCTTC.

This clone came up a few times. This sequence joins TRBV6-1 and TRBJ2-2, with 7 bases lining up with TRBD2. Germline CDR1 and CDR2: MNHNS and SASEGT. Unmatched junction bases numbered 0, after V lost 2 bases and J lost 3 bases. This CDR3 comprises 14 residues. CDR3: CASSELADTGELFF. The DNA of the CDR3 is TGTGCCAGCAGTGAACTAGCGGACACCGGGGAGCTGTTTTTT.

The chain has TRBV7-9 and TRBJ1-1, with D maybe TRBD1 (5 bases). The CDR3 loop spans 12 amino acids. The ends were cut back, 2 bases at V and 8 bases at J, with 9 bases in the middle. Per the germline V gene, CDR1 is SEHNR and CDR2 is FQNEAQ (reference sequence). In DNA, the CDR3 is TGTGCCAGCAGCTTAAGTGCAGGGGAAGCTTTCTTT. Translating it yields CASSLSAGEAFF.

This chain joins TRBV14 and TRBJ1-3; TRBD1 aligns across 8 bases. The CDR3 contains 15 residues. Germline lookup yields CDR1 SGHDN and CDR2 FVKESK. Trimming removed 1 base from V and 7 bases from J; junction bases left unmatched: 6. The CDR3 sequence: CASSQARTGMNTIYF. CDR3 DNA: TGTGCCAGCAGCCAAGCTCGGACAGGGATGAACACCATATATTTT.

V and J are TRBV9 and TRBJ2-7, with 8 bases that match TRBD2. The V gene end was trimmed by 0 bases and the J gene end by 5 bases; junction bases not matched to a gene: 10. This CDR3 contains 16 residues. Germline CDR1 and CDR2: SGDLS and YYNGEE. CDR3 sequence reads: CASSVAKLAARDEQYF. The CDR3 bases are TGTGCCAGCAGCGTAGCTAAACTAGCGGCCAGGGACGAGCAGTACTTC.

This chain connects TRBV5-1 to TRBJ2-1; the match to TRBD2 covers 12 bases. This CDR3 is built from 17 residues. CDR1 is SGHRS, CDR2 YFSETQ, per germline. The V segment lost 4 bases and the J segment 8 bases; nucleotides outside the gene matches: 13. The CDR3 spells CASSPQSSGRALHEQFF. CDR3 DNA: TGCGCCAGCAGCCCGCAATCTAGCGGGAGGGCCTTGCATGAGCAGTTCTTC.

The rearrangement joins TRBV5-6 to TRBJ2-3, with D tentatively TRBD1 (5 bases). Deletions cut 4 bases from V and 4 bases from J, with 16 bases between. CDR1 and CDR2 (germline): SGHDT, YYEEEE. The CDR3 loop spans 15 amino acids. Here the CDR3 reads CASSGISGIPDTQYF. DNA of the CDR3: TGTGCCAGCAGCGGAATTTCAGGGATTCCAGATACGCAGTATTTT.

This sequence joins TRBV5-1 and TRBJ2-7; D is possibly TRBD2 (5 bases). V was cut by 0 bases and J by 2 bases, with 9 bases left in between. This CDR3 spans 14 amino acids. Germline V gene data show CDR1 as SGHRS and CDR2 as YFSETQ. The CDR3 DNA reads TGCGCCAGCAGCTTGGCAACGGGGACCTACGAGCAGTACTTC. Its protein product is CASSLATGTYEQYF.

The chain combines TRBV11-2 with TRBJ1-1, with D unresolved. The CDR3 is 13 amino acids. Germline V gene sequence: CDR1 SGHAT, CDR2 FQNNGV. Trimming shortened V by 4 bases and J by 5 bases, and 11 bases separated the two germline ends. The CDR3 bases are TGTGCCAGCAGCTCTGGGCTGAGGACTGAAGCTTTCTTT. Translating gives CASSSGLRTEAFF.

This chain links TRBV2 with TRBJ1-1; TRBD1 might be the D (5 bases). The CDR3 spans 13 residues. The germline V gene has CDR1 SNHLY and CDR2 FYNNEI. V was pared by 11 bases and J by 2 bases, with 15 bases between. The CDR3 loop reads CACLSGENTEAFF. In DNA, the CDR3 is TGTGCCTGCCTCTCGGGGGAAAACACTGAAGCTTTCTTT.

The chain recombines TRBV2 with TRBJ1-1; no reliable D call. This CDR3 has 13 amino acids. CDR1 is SNHLY and CDR2 is FYNNEI in the germline V gene. V was clipped by 7 bases and J by 1 base, with 10 bases between them. CDR3 sequence: CASTGSANTEAFF. In DNA, the CDR3 is TGTGCCAGCACGGGCTCTGCGAACACTGAAGCTTTCTTT.

In its sample, this clone was seen a few times. This sequence joins TRBV5-1 and TRBJ2-1; TRBD2 is a possible D gene (5 bases). V gave up 7 bases and J gave up 7 bases, with 18 bases separating them. Germline-derived CDR1 and CDR2 are SGHRS and YFSETQ. The CDR3 is made up of 14 amino acids. CDR3 bases: TGCGCCAGCCTCTCGACCGGACTGGGTAATGAGCAGTTCTTC. Translation: CASLSTGLGNEQFF.

The chain links TRBV9 to TRBJ2-1; tentatively, D is TRBD2 (6 bases). CDR3 length equals 17 residues. CDR1 is SGDLS, CDR2 YYNGEE, per germline. Trimming pared 3 bases from V and 8 bases from J, leaving 24 bases between. The DNA for the CDR3 is TGTGCCAGCAGCGCCTTACCCGGGAGTGCGTTTTATGATGAGCAGTTCTTC. Amino acids: CASSALPGSAFYDEQFF.

The chain recombines TRBV7-8 with TRBJ2-1; TRBD2 matches 10 bases. Germline V gene sequence: CDR1 SGHVS, CDR2 FQNEAQ. The V gene end was trimmed by 5 bases and the J gene end by 7 bases; junction bases not matched to a gene: 8. The CDR3 totals 15 residues. CDR3 sequence: CASSHPRLAGNEQFF. The CDR3 DNA is TGTGCCAGCAGCCACCCCCGACTAGCGGGTAATGAGCAGTTCTTC.

Regarding this clone: Other DNA sequences within the sample encode an identical CDR3. V usage is TRBV19 and J usage is TRBJ2-2, with D tentatively TRBD2 (6 bases). The V gene's germline CDR1 is LNHDA and CDR2 SQIVND (reference sequence). The V and J ends lost 3 bases and 0 bases respectively, with 8 bases between them. The CDR3 length is 15 residues. In DNA form, the CDR3 reads TGTGCCAGTAGTATTGGCGGGACGAACACCGGGGAGCTGTTTTTT. Translation gives CASSIGGTNTGELFF.

The chain recombines TRBV4-2 with TRBJ2-2; possible D gene TRBD2, 5 bases. V was clipped by 0 bases and J by 7 bases, with 12 bases between them. CDR1 is LGHNA, CDR2 YNFKEQ, per germline. The CDR3 length is 15 residues. The chain's CDR3 is CASSQDPGRDGELFF. The CDR3 nucleotides read TGTGCCAGCAGCCAAGATCCAGGTCGGGACGGGGAGCTGTTTTTT.

This clone occurred once. The rearrangement uses TRBV10-3 and TRBJ2-7, with D maybe TRBD2 (6 bases). V lost 0 bases and J 6 bases, leaving 9 bases between the germline ends. This CDR3 is 13 amino acids long. Looked up from germline, CDR1 is ENHRY and CDR2 is SYGVKD. CDR3 sequence reads: CAISESLALEQYF. Here the CDR3 DNA reads TGTGCCATCAGTGAGTCGCTAGCGCTCGAGCAGTACTTC.

V gene TRBV7-9 combines with J gene TRBJ2-1; 8 bases align to TRBD2. V trimming: 2 bases; J trimming: 0 bases; junction bases outside the gene matches: 3. Looked up from germline, CDR1 is SEHNR and CDR2 is FQNEAQ (reference sequence). There are 16 residues in the CDR3. The CDR3 loop reads CASSLWLAGSYNEQFF. In DNA form, the CDR3 reads TGTGCCAGCAGCTTATGGCTAGCGGGCTCCTACAATGAGCAGTTCTTC.

The chain links TRBV2 to TRBJ2-2, with a tentative D call TRBD1 (6 bases). CDR3 size: 14 residues. V was trimmed by 6 bases and J by 4 bases, leaving 12 bases between them. Germline assignment: CDR1 SNHLY and CDR2 FYNNEI. This CDR3 reads CASRGIGGTGELFF. In DNA form, the CDR3 reads TGTGCCAGCAGGGGTATAGGGGGCACCGGGGAGCTGTTTTTT.

The rearrangement links TRBV19 to TRBJ1-5; D remains unclear. V gave up 2 bases and J gave up 4 bases, with 9 bases separating them. The CDR3 is 14 amino acids. Looked up from germline, CDR1 is LNHDA and CDR2 is SQIVND (reference sequence). CDR3 sequence (DNA): TGTGCCAGTAGTATAAATTTGGGGAATCAGCCCCAGCATTTT. Its translation is CASSINLGNQPQHF.

The gene calls are TRBV28 and TRBJ1-1, with 8 bases matching TRBD1. CDR3 length: 14 amino acids. Germline V gives CDR1 MDHEN, CDR2 SYDVKM. Trimming took 7 bases from V and 2 from J; bases not matched to a gene: 6. This CDR3 is CASNFAGGNTEAFF. DNA for the CDR3: TGTGCCAGCAATTTCGCAGGGGGCAACACTGAAGCTTTCTTT.

This chain connects TRBV6-5 to TRBJ1-2, with D perhaps TRBD1 (6 bases). The germline V gene has CDR1 MNHEY and CDR2 SVGAGI. The CDR3 totals 14 residues. V gave up 4 bases and J gave up 2 bases, with 11 bases separating them. The CDR3 protein is CASSLNQGNYGYTF. The CDR3 DNA reads as TGTGCCAGCAGTTTAAATCAGGGGAACTATGGCTACACCTTC.

The chain joins TRBV6-1 to TRBJ2-7; D unresolved. CDR3 length: 13 amino acids. Looked up from germline, CDR1 is MNHNS and CDR2 is SASEGT. The V and J ends lost 5 bases and 0 bases respectively, with 8 bases between them. The CDR3 here is CASSTIVSYEQYF. As DNA, the CDR3 is TGTGCCAGCAGTACTATCGTCTCCTACGAGCAGTACTTC.

This chain uses TRBV19 with TRBJ2-1; 16 bases align to TRBD2. V lost 3 bases to trimming and J lost 8 bases; unmatched junction nucleotides: 13. Germline-derived CDR1 and CDR2 are LNHDA and SQIVND (reference sequence). This CDR3 contains 19 residues. Here the CDR3 reads CASSIGTSGRALLMYEQFF. The CDR3 DNA reads as TGTGCCAGTAGTATTGGGACTAGCGGGAGGGCCCTCCTTATGTATGAGCAGTTCTTC.

This clone came up a few times. The rearrangement links TRBV6-5 to TRBJ2-7; D is possibly TRBD1 (6 bases). The V and J ends lost 5 bases and 5 bases respectively, with 19 bases between them. There are 15 residues in the CDR3. Germline V gene lookup returns CDR1 MNHEY and CDR2 SVGAGI. CDR3 protein: CASSRIPTGTDEQYF. The CDR3 nucleotides read TGTGCCAGCAGTCGTATCCCGACAGGCACCGACGAGCAGTACTTC.